The 26 T cell receptor beta chains reported below all come from one sample, sequenced in a study of cytotoxic CD8 clonotypes in ibrutinib-treated CLL. Measured with immunoSEQ multiplex PCR; TCRdb has only the in-frame clones, and not every one. In the table there are just over 200,000 clones, 75% to 80% of which are singletons. The sample was PBMCs, taken after 12 months of ibrutinib treatment. These receptors all stem from a human donor with chronic lymphocytic leukemia.

DNA for the CDR3: TGTGCCAGCAGTTACGCAGCAGGGGGGACCGAGCAGTACTTC. Its translation is CASSYAAGGTEQYF. The chain has TRBV6-5 and TRBJ2-7, with a tentative D call TRBD1 (7 bases). This CDR3 is built from 14 residues. V lost 2 bases and J 6 bases, leaving 14 bases between the germline ends. The V gene's germline CDR1 is MNHEY and CDR2 SVGAGI.

This chain uses TRBV6-6 with TRBJ1-3; 8 bases align to TRBD1. The CDR3 is 15 amino acids. Germline lookup yields CDR1 MNHNY and CDR2 SVGAGI (reference sequence). The junction had 10 bases not matched to a gene; V was cut back by 11 bases and J by 1 base. CDR3: CACTIDRGSGNTIYF. The CDR3 bases are TGTGCCTGTACGATAGACAGGGGATCTGGAAACACCATATATTTT.

V and J are TRBV18 and TRBJ2-5, with 11 nucleotides matching TRBD2. Germline V gene lookup returns CDR1 KGHSH and CDR2 LQKENI. CDR3 length equals 17 residues. J was trimmed by 1 base and V by 4 bases; bases with no gene match: 8. The CDR3 region is CASSLGLADRFQETQYF. The DNA for the CDR3 is TGTGCCAGCTCACTGGGACTAGCGGACCGATTCCAAGAGACCCAGTACTTC.

CDR3 protein: CASSLERTLGEAFF. CDR3 DNA: TGTGCCAGCAGCTTAGAGCGTACCTTAGGGGAAGCTTTCTTT. The chain couples TRBV11-2 to TRBJ1-1; D is ambiguous. Per the germline V gene, CDR1 is SGHAT and CDR2 is FQNNGV. The CDR3 loop spans 14 amino acids. Trimming removed 0 bases at V and 8 bases at J, with 13 bases between.

The V and J genes are TRBV7-2 and TRBJ2-3; D is unclear. The CDR3 runs to 14 residues. The V gene's germline CDR1 is SGHTA and CDR2 FQGNSA. The ends were cut back, 1 base at V and 2 bases at J, with 7 bases in the middle. The CDR3 DNA is TGTGCCAGCAGCTTAGTGGTGGACACAGATACGCAGTATTTT. It yields the protein CASSLVVDTDTQYF.

The genes are TRBV5-1 and TRBJ2-3; D unresolved. Trimming pared 0 bases from V and 4 bases from J, leaving 9 bases between. Germline V gene data show CDR1 as SGHRS and CDR2 as YFSETQ. This CDR3 contains 14 residues. DNA of the CDR3: TGCGCCAGCAGCTTGGAGGGCCCCCCAGATACGCAGTATTTT. It translates to CASSLEGPPDTQYF.

The rearrangement uses TRBV5-1 and TRBJ2-3; 9 bases match TRBD2. Germline loops: CDR1 SGHRS, CDR2 YFSETQ. Trimming cost V 4 bases and J 2 bases; bases outside gene matches: 5. The CDR3 covers 15 residues. The CDR3 DNA reads TGCGCCAGCAGCCAATTAGCGGGAGTCACAGATACGCAGTATTTT. Translating it yields CASSQLAGVTDTQYF. The variable domain in full, with the rest retrieved from reference TRBV5-1 and TRBJ2-3, is KAGVTQTPRYLIKTRGQQVTLSCSPISGHRSVSWYQQTPGQGLQFLFEYFSETQRNKGNFPGRFSGRQFSNSRSEMNVSTLELGDSALYLCASSQLAGVTDTQYFGPGTRLTVL.

The CDR3, as DNA: TGCGCCAGCAGCTTTGGGCTAGCTCCAACCTACGAGCAGTACTTC. Translating it yields CASSFGLAPTYEQYF. The chain recombines TRBV5-1 with TRBJ2-7; tentative D call: TRBD2 (5 bases). The ends were cut back, 2 bases at V and 2 bases at J, with 14 bases in the middle. The CDR3 sequence is 15 residues long. Germline assignment: CDR1 SGHRS and CDR2 YFSETQ.

The gene calls are TRBV11-2 and TRBJ2-5, with D unresolved. The germline V gene encodes CDR1 SGHAT and CDR2 FQNNGV. Between the trimmed V and J ends, which lost 2 bases and 5 bases, there was a span of 3 bases. This CDR3 is 11 amino acids long. The CDR3 spells CASSLRETQYF. The CDR3, as DNA: TGTGCCAGCAGCTTACGGGAGACCCAGTACTTC.

The gene calls are TRBV27 and TRBJ1-5, with D possibly matching TRBD1 (5 bases). Deletions cut 3 bases from V and 0 bases from J, with 9 bases between. Germline assignment: CDR1 MNHEY and CDR2 SMNVEV (reference sequence). The CDR3 covers 15 residues. As DNA, the CDR3 is TGTGCCAGCAGTTTCACTCAGGGTAGCAATCAGCCCCAGCATTTT. Its translation: CASSFTQGSNQPQHF.

The V call is TRBV5-4, the J call TRBJ2-1, with 9 bases matching TRBD1. CDR3 size: 16 residues. Trimming removed 4 bases from V and 5 bases from J; junction bases left unmatched: 10. CDR1 is SGHNT and CDR2 is YYREEE in the germline V gene (reference sequence). The CDR3 coding sequence is TGTGCCAGCAGCCACACATCGGGACAGGGCCACAATGAGCAGTTCTTC. As protein: CASSHTSGQGHNEQFF.

This chain links TRBV28 with TRBJ1-1; D not certain. V dropped 7 bases and J dropped 1 base, with 10 bases sitting between them. This CDR3 has 13 amino acids. Germline CDR1 MDHEN, CDR2 SYDVKM. CDR3 sequence: CASKRGTNTEAFF. The CDR3 DNA reads as TGTGCCAGCAAACGGGGAACGAACACTGAAGCTTTCTTT.

The chain couples TRBV27 to TRBJ1-1, with TRBD1 as a possible D gene (5 bases). The V gene's germline CDR1 is MNHEY and CDR2 SMNVEV (reference sequence). The CDR3 spans 13 residues. V gave up 7 bases and J gave up 7 bases, with 16 bases separating them. CDR3 sequence (DNA): TGTGCCAGCAAGGACACCCTGGGGGGTGAAGCTTTCTTT. Translated: CASKDTLGGEAFF.

The chain links TRBV6-1 to TRBJ1-5; possibly TRBD1 for D (5 bases). Germline assignment: CDR1 MNHNS and CDR2 SASEGT. The ends were cut back, 2 bases at V and 1 base at J, with 9 bases in the middle. The CDR3 has 15 amino acids. The CDR3 DNA follows: TGTGCCAGCAGTGAACTATCAGGGAGCAATCAGCCCCAGCATTTT. Protein product: CASSELSGSNQPQHF.

The V gene is TRBV2, the J gene TRBJ2-7; D is ambiguous. The ends were cut back, 8 bases at V and 6 bases at J, with 17 bases in the middle. The CDR3 contains 13 residues. CDR1 is SNHLY and CDR2 is FYNNEI in the germline V gene. CDR3 sequence reads: CASLFAPVSEQYF. The CDR3 DNA is TGTGCCAGCCTCTTCGCCCCTGTTTCCGAGCAGTACTTC.

V gene TRBV7-9 combines with J gene TRBJ1-1; tentatively, D is TRBD1 (5 bases). Germline assignment: CDR1 SEHNR and CDR2 FQNEAQ (reference sequence). V shed 5 bases and J shed 8 bases, with 15 bases lying between them. This CDR3 has 13 residues. CDR3 protein: CASSPTGGAEAFF. The CDR3 region has the DNA TGTGCCAGCAGCCCTACCGGGGGTGCCGAAGCTTTCTTT.

This clone came up once. The chain has TRBV2 and TRBJ2-2, with TRBD2 identical over 7 bases. The CDR3 spans 15 residues. CDR1 and CDR2 (germline): SNHLY, FYNNEI. V was clipped by 3 bases and J by 6 bases; unmatched bases: 7. CDR3 sequence: CASSDTSAGAGELFF. In nucleotides, the CDR3 is TGTGCCAGCAGTGATACTAGTGCGGGGGCCGGGGAGCTGTTTTTT.

This clone was detected only once. The genes are TRBV6-5 and TRBJ1-5; D is unclear. The CDR3 is made up of 13 amino acids. V dropped 6 bases and J dropped 1 base, with 7 bases sitting between them. Germline V gene lookup returns CDR1 MNHEY and CDR2 SVGAGI. CDR3: CASSPGSNQPQHF. The CDR3 DNA is TGTGCCAGCAGCCCTGGAAGCAATCAGCCCCAGCATTTT.

The chain combines TRBV11-2 with TRBJ2-7; no clear D gene. The CDR3 runs to 12 residues. V was cut by 0 bases and J by 6 bases, with 6 bases left in between. Germline CDR1 reads SGHAT; CDR2 reads FQNNGV. The CDR3 spells CASSLDLSEQYF. CDR3 sequence (DNA): TGTGCCAGCAGCTTAGATCTGAGCGAGCAGTACTTC.

The V gene is TRBV7-6, the J gene TRBJ2-2; 9 nucleotides line up with TRBD1. This CDR3 spans 15 amino acids. Germline values: CDR1 SGHVS, CDR2 FNYEAQ. Trimming took 5 bases from V and 6 from J; bases not matched to a gene: 7. The CDR3 region is CASSLGTGTAGELFF. The CDR3 nucleotides are TGTGCCAGCAGCCTAGGGACAGGGACCGCCGGGGAGCTGTTTTTT.

V and J are TRBV4-1 and TRBJ1-1; D remains unclear. The CDR3 consists of 15 residues. Germline CDR1 is MGHRA and CDR2 is YSYEKL. Trimming took 0 bases from V and 2 from J, leaving 10 bases between them. The CDR3 protein is CASSQERTSNTEAFF. The CDR3 DNA follows: TGCGCCAGCAGCCAAGAGAGGACTTCCAACACTGAAGCTTTCTTT.

The chain carries TRBV11-2 and TRBJ2-1, with TRBD1 matching 7 bases. V shed 3 bases, J shed 0 bases, and the junction held 8 bases outside the gene matches. The CDR3 consists of 17 residues. The germline V gene encodes CDR1 SGHAT and CDR2 FQNNGV. The CDR3 region is CASSFRQGLSSYNEQFF. The CDR3 DNA is TGTGCCAGCAGCTTTCGACAGGGCTTAAGCTCCTACAATGAGCAGTTCTTC.

The rearrangement joins TRBV7-6 to TRBJ2-2; D gene unclear. Germline V gene lookup returns CDR1 SGHVS and CDR2 FNYEAQ. Trimming stripped 1 base from V and 4 bases from J, with 4 bases between. CDR3 length: 13 residues. CDR3 protein: CASSLVFTGELFF. CDR3 nucleotide sequence: TGTGCCAGCAGCTTAGTCTTCACCGGGGAGCTGTTTTTT.

The rearrangement uses TRBV10-1 and TRBJ2-6; the D is unclear. CDR1 is WNHNN and CDR2 is SYGVQD in the germline V gene (reference sequence). The CDR3 is made up of 13 amino acids. V was cut by 5 bases and J by 4 bases, with 6 bases left in between. CDR3 in amino acids: CASSSSGANVLTF. The CDR3 DNA sequence: TGCGCCAGCAGTAGCTCCGGGGCCAACGTCCTGACTTTC.

This clone was seen more than once but under ten times. V usage is TRBV19 and J usage is TRBJ1-5, with 7 bases that match TRBD1. Germline lookup yields CDR1 LNHDA and CDR2 SQIVND (reference sequence). This CDR3 region has 17 residues. With 10 bases clipped from V and 3 bases from J, the junction kept 18 bases outside the gene matches. The CDR3, as DNA: TGTGCCACTAGGGGAGGATTTCTGGACAGGAACAATCAGCCCCAGCATTTT. This translates into CATRGGFLDRNNQPQHF. Combining the CDR3 with reference TRBV19 and TRBJ1-5 gives the whole variable domain DGGITQSPKYLFRKEGQNVTLSCEQNLNHDAMYWYRQDPGQGLRLIYYSQIVNDFQKGDIAEGYSVSREKKESFPLTVTSAQKNPTAFYLCATRGGFLDRNNQPQHFGDGTRLSIL.

For the CDR3, the DNA is TGTGCCAGCAGCGGGGAAACCTCCGGGACAGGGACAAACGATGAGCAGTTCTTC. This sequence encodes CASSGETSGTGTNDEQFF. V is TRBV9 and J is TRBJ2-1; 9 bases map to TRBD1. The CDR3 totals 18 residues. V lost 3 bases to trimming and J lost 8 bases; unmatched junction nucleotides: 18. CDR1 is SGDLS and CDR2 is YYNGEE in the germline V gene.